This T cell receptor beta chain was identified in a study of vaccination and CD4 T cells after COVID-19. Broader study findings: SARS-CoV-2-reactive clonotypes showed a nonsignificant median rise from approximately 21 to 40.

The assay that was used to sequence DNA from cultured CD4+ T cells was the Oncomine TCR Beta short-read assay. TCRdb re-derived calls from the PCR reads in MiXCR, one entry per CDR3 protein. The profile shows around 17,000 distinct CDR3 sequences, approximately 55% of them singletons. In regard to this clonotype: Its specificity is not known.

Trimming took off 6 bases at V and 0 bases at J, with 8 bases between the two ends. Per germline, CDR1 SNHLY and CDR2 FYNNEI. The CDR3 runs 13 residues. Treatment defined: roughly 10-day PBMC culture with coronavirus spike peptide pools or control peptides (ViraFEST assay). The source is a human donor who had recovered from COVID-19. Sequenced material: CD4+ T cells from blood, cultured in vitro. This chain connects TRBV2 to TRBJ1-1; D gene uncertain. DNA of the CDR3: TGTGCCAGCAGCCCAGTGGTGAACACTGAAGCTTTCTTT. Encoded protein: CASSPVVNTEAFF.